A single TCR beta chain is shown here with its context. The CDR3 consists of 19 residues. Per the germline V gene, CDR1 is LNHDA and CDR2 is SQIVND (reference sequence). The V end lost 0 bases, the J end lost 0 bases, and 18 bases lay between the germline ends. This entry belongs to a study of blood T cell repertoires in COVID-19. The authors' processing: Amplification of reference gene primers was used by the study to estimate nucleated cell counts. Profiling relied on immunoSEQ multiplex PCR, and the TCRdb table lists in-frame clones only, not all of them. The V and J calls and the clone size are those of that table, but D and trimming were determined from the DNA. The sample has 150,000 to 180,000 clones, 80% to 90% seen once.

The sequence was obtained from a woman aged 70-85 years with acute or convalescent COVID-19. V is TRBV19 and J is TRBJ1-3, with D maybe TRBD1 (5 bases). Sequenced material: peripheral blood. In DNA, the CDR3 is TGTGCCAGTAGTATAGATCCCCAGGACACCTACTACTCTGGAAACACCATATATTTT. The encoded protein is CASSIDPQDTYYSGNTIYF. Filled out from reference TRBV19 and TRBJ1-3, the complete variable domain reads DGGITQSPKYLFRKEGQNVTLSCEQNLNHDAMYWYRQDPGQGLRLIYYSQIVNDFQKGDIAEGYSVSREKKESFPLTVTSAQKNPTAFYLCASSIDPQDTYYSGNTIYFGEGSWLTVV.